Shown below are 21 T cell receptor beta chains from a single sample sequenced in a study of preoperative IRX-2 immunotherapy in early breast cancer. Clones were sequenced by immunoSEQ multiplex PCR, and TCRdb holds only the in-frame ones, with some missing. The data contain roughly 42,000 clones, around three quarters of them singletons. Treatment noted: preoperative locoregional IRX-2 cytokine immunotherapy. The sequences come from tumor tissue, collected after IRX-2 immunotherapy. The source of these receptors is a human donor with breast cancer.

The V and J genes are TRBV5-1 and TRBJ2-2, with D hard to call. Germline V lookup: CDR1 SGHRS, CDR2 YFSETQ. Trimming left V 0 bases short and J 0 bases short, with 3 bases between. The CDR3 runs 14 residues. The CDR3 nucleotides are TGCGCCAGCAGCTTGGTGGCGAACACCGGGGAGCTGTTTTTT. Its translation is CASSLVANTGELFF.

The chain links TRBV28 to TRBJ2-1; 7 bases agree with TRBD2. The CDR3 contains 15 residues. Germline values: CDR1 MDHEN, CDR2 SYDVKM. V gave up 6 bases and J gave up 3 bases; unmatched junction bases: 8. DNA of the CDR3: TGTGCCAGCAGCGAAAGCGGGGCAGACTACAATGAGCAGTTCTTC. This sequence encodes CASSESGADYNEQFF.

This chain uses TRBV6-8 with TRBJ1-5; D is undetermined. The CDR3 covers 15 residues. Looked up from germline, CDR1 is MNHGY and CDR2 is SAAAGT. V was trimmed by 10 bases and J by 3 bases, leaving 19 bases between them. CDR3 amino acids: CATTEISGDNQPQHF. CDR3 bases: TGTGCCACTACGGAAATTAGCGGGGACAATCAGCCCCAGCATTTT.

V usage is TRBV2 and J usage is TRBJ2-1; 8 bases map to TRBD1. Germline V gene data show CDR1 as SNHLY and CDR2 as FYNNEI. J was trimmed by 3 bases and V by 7 bases; bases with no gene match: 5. CDR3 length: 14 amino acids. CDR3 DNA sequence: TGTGCCAGCATTCAGGGACAGGACTACAATGAGCAGTTCTTC. As protein: CASIQGQDYNEQFF.

The chain couples TRBV7-1 to TRBJ1-4; tentative D call: TRBD1 (6 bases). TRBV7-1 is an ORF for which the function is uncertain. V was trimmed by 6 bases and J by 2 bases, leaving 7 bases between them. This CDR3 has 13 amino acids. CDR3 residues: CASRDSTNEKLFF. In nucleotides, the CDR3 is TGTGCCAGCAGGGACAGTACTAATGAAAAACTGTTTTTT.

This chain links TRBV5-1 with TRBJ2-5; D perhaps matches TRBD2 (6 bases). The CDR3 loop spans 15 amino acids. V was cut by 5 bases and J by 1 base, with 15 bases left in between. Germline CDR1 and CDR2: SGHRS and YFSETQ. The CDR3 loop is CASSTGRGTQETQYF. CDR3 DNA: TGCGCCAGCAGTACCGGACGGGGGACCCAAGAGACCCAGTACTTC.

V and J are TRBV5-1 and TRBJ2-7; 11 bases agree with TRBD2. CDR3 length: 15 residues. From germline, CDR1 is SGHRS and CDR2 YFSETQ. J gave up 4 bases and V 1 base, and 4 bases lay outside the gene matches. As DNA, the CDR3 is TGCGCCAGCAGCTTGTCAACTAGCGGGAGTTACGAGCAGTACTTC. As protein: CASSLSTSGSYEQYF.

The table lists this clone with a count of one. The V call is TRBV5-1, the J call TRBJ1-1; no clear D. Germline-derived CDR1 and CDR2 are SGHRS and YFSETQ. V shed 0 bases and J shed 5 bases, with 11 bases lying between them. The CDR3 covers 14 residues. This CDR3 is CASSLEHRKTEAFF. CDR3 sequence (DNA): TGCGCCAGCAGCTTGGAACACCGAAAGACTGAAGCTTTCTTT.

The rearrangement uses TRBV6-8 and TRBJ1-5; D might be TRBD1 (6 bases). This CDR3 spans 15 amino acids. Germline loops: CDR1 MNHGY, CDR2 SAAAGT. The V end was cut by 6 bases, the J end by 4 bases, with 16 bases between. The CDR3 protein is CASSPSGGANQPQHF. Written as DNA, the CDR3 is TGTGCCAGCAGCCCGTCTGGGGGGGCGAATCAGCCCCAGCATTTT.

The J gene is TRBJ2-7, the V gene TRBV19; D remains unclear. Germline values: CDR1 LNHDA, CDR2 SQIVND (reference sequence). With 1 base removed from V and 5 bases from J, the gap between germline ends came to 6 bases. The CDR3 consists of 12 residues. The chain's CDR3 is CASSIATNEQYF. The CDR3 bases are TGTGCCAGTAGTATAGCCACAAACGAGCAGTACTTC. The full variable domain, in which reference TRBV19 and TRBJ2-7 provide the parts outside the CDR3, is DGGITQSPKYLFRKEGQNVTLSCEQNLNHDAMYWYRQDPGQGLRLIYYSQIVNDFQKGDIAEGYSVSREKKESFPLTVTSAQKNPTAFYLCASSIATNEQYFGPGTRLTVT.

J is TRBJ2-7 and V is TRBV6-8; TRBD1 aligns across 7 bases. CDR1 is MNHGY and CDR2 is SAAAGT in the germline V gene. J was trimmed by 6 bases and V by 3 bases; bases with no gene match: 11. The CDR3 consists of 15 residues. CDR3 residues: CASSYTRGQVGEQYF. The CDR3 DNA follows: TGTGCCAGCAGTTATACCCGTGGACAGGTTGGCGAGCAGTACTTC.

This clone was seen a single time. The chain uses TRBV19 and TRBJ2-7; D uncertain. The CDR3 is 12 residues long. Germline lookup yields CDR1 LNHDA and CDR2 SQIVND (reference sequence). V was clipped by 5 bases and J by 3 bases, with 8 bases between them. The CDR3 DNA reads as TGTGCCAGTAGTCTCGACCGCTACGAGCAGTACTTC. Amino acid sequence: CASSLDRYEQYF.

This clone has more than one count but fewer than ten. The chain carries TRBV12-5 and TRBJ2-2; the D gene is possibly TRBD1 (5 bases). This CDR3 is built from 15 residues. Germline-derived CDR1 and CDR2 are LGHNT and FRNRAP. The DNA of the CDR3 is TGTGCCAGCAACGATCGCGACAGGAACACCGGGGAGCTGTTTTTT. The encoded protein is CASNDRDRNTGELFF.

The rearrangement joins TRBV18 to TRBJ1-6; TRBD1 aligns across 7 bases. The germline V gene encodes CDR1 KGHSH and CDR2 LQKENI. V shed 3 bases and J 7 bases; nucleotides not matched to a gene: 12. CDR3 length: 17 residues. CDR3 in DNA: TGTGCCAGCTCACCGCTTCCGCGACAGGGAAACAATTCACCCCTCCACTTT. This gives the protein CASSPLPRQGNNSPLHF. Filled out from reference TRBV18 and TRBJ1-6, the complete variable domain reads NAGVMQNPRHLVRRRGQEARLRCSPMKGHSHVYWYRQLPEEGLKFMVYLQKENIIDESGMPKERFSAEFPKEGPSILRIQQVVRGDSAAYFCASSPLPRQGNNSPLHFGNGTRLTVT.

The rearrangement uses TRBV7-1 and TRBJ2-1; D not resolved. TRBV7-1 is classed as an ORF, of uncertain function. The V end lost 5 bases, the J end lost 9 bases, and 14 bases lay between the germline ends. This CDR3 is built from 13 residues. CDR3 loop: CASSQERAVEQFF. As DNA, the CDR3 is TGTGCCAGCAGCCAGGAAAGGGCAGTTGAGCAGTTCTTC.

The V and J genes are TRBV5-1 and TRBJ2-6, with 8 nucleotides matching TRBD1. J was trimmed by 0 bases and V by 2 bases; bases with no gene match: 4. Germline values: CDR1 SGHRS, CDR2 YFSETQ. CDR3 size: 17 residues. CDR3 loop: CASSFGTGDSGANVLTF. Written as DNA, the CDR3 is TGCGCCAGCAGCTTCGGGACAGGAGACTCTGGGGCCAACGTCCTGACTTTC.

Note on this clone: One end of the junction varies from germline; a read error may be responsible. V usage is TRBV14 and J usage is TRBJ1-6; D ambiguous. Germline assignment: CDR1 SGHDN and CDR2 FVKESK. This CDR3 has 15 residues. Here the CDR3 reads CASSQGSSYNSLLHF. Written as DNA, the CDR3 is TGTGCCAGCAGCCAGGGGAGCTCCTATAATTCACTCCTCCACTTT. The complete variable domain, with remaining parts taken from reference TRBV14 and TRBJ1-6, reads EAGVTQFPSHSVIEKGQTVTLRCDPISGHDNLYWYRRVMGKEIKFLLHFVKESKQDESGMPNNRFLAERTGGTYSTLKVQPAELEDSGVYFCASSQGSSYNSLLHFGNGTRLTVT.

The rearrangement links TRBV14 to TRBJ1-2; D is uncertain. CDR1 and CDR2 (germline): SGHDN, FVKESK. Trimming took 1 base from V and 4 from J, leaving 10 bases between them. The CDR3 spans 14 residues. CDR3 in DNA: TGTGCCAGCAGCCAAGGGCCAGGTCCCTATGGCTACACCTTC. Protein sequence: CASSQGPGPYGYTF. Complete variable domain (other parts from reference TRBV14 and TRBJ1-2): EAGVTQFPSHSVIEKGQTVTLRCDPISGHDNLYWYRRVMGKEIKFLLHFVKESKQDESGMPNNRFLAERTGGTYSTLKVQPAELEDSGVYFCASSQGPGPYGYTFGSGTRLTVV.

The chain employs TRBV6-8 and TRBJ2-2; possible D gene TRBD2, 5 bases. Germline V CDR1 and CDR2: MNHGY, SAAAGT. Trimming removed 5 bases from V and 5 bases from J, with 15 bases in between. The CDR3 totals 15 residues. CDR3 DNA sequence: TGTGCCAGCAGTGCACTAGTAGTAGCGACCGGGGAGCTGTTTTTT. Protein: CASSALVVATGELFF.

The CDR3 bases are TGCAGCGTTGATAGGGGCGGGAACATTCAGTACTTC. Amino acid sequence: CSVDRGGNIQYF. The chain uses TRBV29-1 and TRBJ2-4; D is tentatively TRBD1 or TRBD2 (5 bases each). Germline V CDR1 and CDR2: SQVTM, ANQGSEA. Trimming shortened V by 3 bases and J by 7 bases, and 10 bases separated the two germline ends. The CDR3 covers 12 residues.

This chain links TRBV29-1 with TRBJ2-7, with D possibly being TRBD1 (5 bases). The V end lost 4 bases, the J end lost 5 bases, and 12 bases lay between the germline ends. Germline CDR1 SQVTM, CDR2 ANQGSEA. The CDR3 totals 12 residues. For the CDR3, the DNA is TGCAGCGTTGTTCAGGGCATCGACGAGCAGTACTTC. It specifies CSVVQGIDEQYF.